Shown below are 20 T cell receptor beta chains from a single sample sequenced in a study of cytomegalovirus exposure and HLA in healthy donors. In the PCR, 60 Vbeta and 13 Jbeta primers were used. TCRdb's copy holds only in-frame clones and misses some; the assay was immunoSEQ multiplex PCR. The sample records 100,000 to 120,000 clones, approximately 83% being singletons. Sequenced input: PBMCs. The source is a man aged 40-50 years in good health and CMV-seronegative.

This chain uses TRBV15 with TRBJ2-1, with TRBD2 as a possible D gene (6 bases). Trimming pared 7 bases from V and 7 bases from J, leaving 20 bases between. The CDR3 sequence is 15 residues long. Germline lookup yields CDR1 LNHNV and CDR2 YYDKDF (reference sequence). The DNA for the CDR3 is TGTGCCACCACTTCAGGTCGGGAGAGACTGAATGAGCAGTTCTTC. This sequence encodes CATTSGRERLNEQFF.

The genes are TRBV30 and TRBJ2-1, with a possible D match to TRBD2 (6 bases). The V end was cut by 3 bases, the J end by 9 bases, with 21 bases between. This CDR3 contains 15 residues. Germline assignment: CDR1 GTSNPN and CDR2 SVGIG (reference sequence). Here the CDR3 DNA reads TGTGCCTGGAGCCCTTACCCCCGGGGGACGCCTGAGCAGTTCTTC. Amino acid sequence: CAWSPYPRGTPEQFF.

The V gene is TRBV27, the J gene TRBJ1-5; a possible D gene is TRBD1 (5 bases). This CDR3 comprises 14 residues. The germline CDR1 and CDR2 sequences are MNHEY and SMNVEV (reference sequence). The germline V and J ends were trimmed by 2 bases and 7 bases, with 12 bases remaining between them. The chain's CDR3 is CASSLIGGEQPQHF. The CDR3 DNA follows: TGTGCCAGCAGTTTAATCGGGGGGGAACAGCCCCAGCATTTT.

V and J are TRBV30 and TRBJ2-1; 7 positions match TRBD1. There are 14 residues in the CDR3. The germline V gene encodes CDR1 GTSNPN and CDR2 SVGIG (reference sequence). V lost 2 bases, J lost 9 bases, and 10 bases stayed unmatched. The CDR3 coding sequence is TGTGCCTGGAGTCGTAGCCGCGACAGGGCTGAGCAGTTCTTC. It encodes CAWSRSRDRAEQFF.

This chain uses TRBV29-1 with TRBJ1-1; a weak D match, TRBD1 (5 bases). The CDR3 contains 12 residues. With 5 bases removed from V and 4 bases from J, the gap between germline ends came to 11 bases. CDR1 and CDR2 (germline): SQVTM, ANQGSEA. In nucleotides, the CDR3 is TGCAGCGTTTTGACAGTAGTCACTGAAGCTTTCTTT. Translated: CSVLTVVTEAFF.

CDR3: CASSIGSRSPLHF. CDR3 DNA sequence: TGTGCCAGCAGTATCGGGTCCCGTTCACCCCTCCACTTT. The genes are TRBV6-5 and TRBJ1-6; D unclear. This CDR3 has 13 residues. CDR1 is MNHEY, CDR2 SVGAGI, per germline. The V and J ends lost 5 bases and 9 bases respectively, with 11 bases between them.

V usage is TRBV7-2 and J usage is TRBJ1-2; the match to TRBD1 covers 7 bases. The V and J ends lost 4 bases and 2 bases, in that order; junction bases with no gene match: 7. The CDR3 length is 15 residues. Germline CDR1 SGHTA, CDR2 FQGNSA. CDR3 loop: CASSSRTGVNYGYTF. The DNA of the CDR3 is TGTGCCAGCAGCTCCAGGACAGGAGTAAACTATGGCTACACCTTC. The whole variable domain, filled in from reference TRBV7-2 and TRBJ1-2, reads GAGVSQSPSNKVTEKGKDVELRCDPISGHTALYWYRQSLGQGLEFLIYFQGNSAPDKSGLPSDRFSAERTGGSVSTLTIQRTQQEDSAVYLCASSSRTGVNYGYTFGSGTRLTVV.

CDR3 protein: CASSRSTPGGELFF. CDR3 nucleotide sequence: TGTGCCAGCTCTAGGTCTACCCCGGGCGGGGAGCTGTTTTTT. This chain uses TRBV6-1 with TRBJ2-2, with D unresolved. The germline V gene encodes CDR1 MNHNS and CDR2 SASEGT. V lost 8 bases and J lost 7, with 17 bases in between. This CDR3 has 14 amino acids.

The chain joins TRBV6-1 to TRBJ2-3; 8 positions match TRBD2. This CDR3 is 15 amino acids long. The germline V gene encodes CDR1 MNHNS and CDR2 SASEGT. With V trimmed by 5 bases and J by 2 bases, 6 bases remained unmatched. The CDR3 region is CASSNSGAITDTQYF. The CDR3, as DNA: TGTGCCAGCAGTAATAGCGGGGCGATCACAGATACGCAGTATTTT.

This rearrangement joins TRBV5-1 to TRBJ1-1; TRBD1 might be the D (5 bases). Per germline, CDR1 SGHRS and CDR2 YFSETQ. Between the trimmed V and J ends, which lost 6 bases and 2 bases, there was a span of 11 bases. The CDR3 has 13 residues. The CDR3 region is CASTLQGNTEAFF. The CDR3, as DNA: TGCGCCAGCACTCTCCAGGGTAACACTGAAGCTTTCTTT.

V gene TRBV10-3 combines with J gene TRBJ2-5, with TRBD2 matching 7 bases. V trimming: 8 bases; J trimming: 5 bases; junction bases outside the gene matches: 5. The CDR3 is made up of 12 amino acids. Looked up from germline, CDR1 is ENHRY and CDR2 is SYGVKD. The CDR3 coding sequence is TGTGCCATCGGGCGGGGGTCGGAGACCCAGTACTTC. Translating gives CAIGRGSETQYF.

This chain uses TRBV7-2 with TRBJ2-7, with 10 bases identical to TRBD1. CDR1 SGHTA and CDR2 FQGNSA come from the germline V gene. V was pared by 1 base and J by 7 bases, with 7 bases of the junction left unmatched. This CDR3 comprises 15 residues. The CDR3 is CASSLEGQGTQEQYF. CDR3 bases: TGTGCCAGCAGCTTAGAGGGACAGGGGACGCAGGAGCAGTACTTC. Filled out from reference TRBV7-2 and TRBJ2-7, the complete variable domain reads GAGVSQSPSNKVTEKGKDVELRCDPISGHTALYWYRQSLGQGLEFLIYFQGNSAPDKSGLPSDRFSAERTGGSVSTLTIQRTQQEDSAVYLCASSLEGQGTQEQYFGPGTRLTVT.

DNA of the CDR3: TGTGCCAGCAGCTTGTCGCCACAGGGAGCCAAAAACATTCAGTACTTC. The encoded protein is CASSLSPQGAKNIQYF. The chain recombines TRBV5-6 with TRBJ2-4; weak D call: TRBD1 (6 bases). Germline V gene lookup returns CDR1 SGHDT and CDR2 YYEEEE. Trimming shortened V by 1 base and J by 0 bases, and 11 bases separated the two germline ends. CDR3 size: 16 residues. Variable domain in full (rest from reference TRBV5-6 and TRBJ2-4): DAGVTQSPTHLIKTRGQQVTLRCSPKSGHDTVSWYQQALGQGPQFIFQYYEEEERQRGNFPDRFSGHQFPNYSSELNVNALLLGDSALYLCASSLSPQGAKNIQYFGAGTRLSVL.

The chain employs TRBV6-1 and TRBJ2-7; 12 bases are shared with TRBD1. CDR3 size: 15 residues. Looked up from germline, CDR1 is MNHNS and CDR2 is SASEGT. V shed 4 bases and J 2 bases; nucleotides not matched to a gene: 3. The CDR3 loop is CASSAGTGGTYEQYF. The CDR3 bases are TGTGCCAGCAGTGCCGGGACAGGGGGCACCTACGAGCAGTACTTC.

The count of this clone is one. The V gene is TRBV5-1, the J gene TRBJ1-2, with TRBD1 as a possible D gene (5 bases). V was cut by 1 base and J by 7 bases, with 11 bases left in between. The CDR3 is made up of 13 amino acids. Germline V gives CDR1 SGHRS, CDR2 YFSETQ. As DNA, the CDR3 is TGCGCCAGCAGCTTGTCAGGGTTGGGTGGCTACACCTTC. Protein sequence: CASSLSGLGGYTF.

The V and J genes are TRBV6-6 and TRBJ1-6; D is perhaps TRBD1 (5 bases). Germline lookup yields CDR1 MNHNY and CDR2 SVGAGI (reference sequence). The V gene lost 6 bases and the J gene lost 5 bases, with 14 bases spanning the gap. This CDR3 is 15 amino acids long. In DNA form, the CDR3 reads TGTGCCAGCAGAGCCCCGGGGGTGGATAATTCACCCCTCCACTTT. This sequence encodes CASRAPGVDNSPLHF.

V and J are TRBV19 and TRBJ1-1; D possibly corresponds to TRBD1 (5 bases). The germline CDR1 and CDR2 sequences are LNHDA and SQIVND (reference sequence). The V and J ends lost 5 bases and 1 base respectively, with 8 bases between them. This CDR3 region has 13 residues. In DNA, the CDR3 is TGTGCCAGTAGTGTTGACAGGAACACTGAAGCTTTCTTT. It encodes CASSVDRNTEAFF.

The rearrangement joins TRBV29-1 to TRBJ1-2; D is perhaps TRBD1 (5 bases). The CDR3 sequence is 13 residues long. V lost 2 bases, J lost 8 bases, and 15 bases lay in between. Germline CDR1 is SQVTM and CDR2 is ANQGSEA. The CDR3 loop reads CSVETGRVEGYTF. The CDR3 nucleotides are TGCAGCGTTGAAACAGGCCGCGTGGAGGGCTACACCTTC.

The rearrangement links TRBV28 to TRBJ1-5; 7 bases map to TRBD1. CDR3 length equals 15 residues. The V segment lost 2 bases and the J segment 1 base; nucleotides outside the gene matches: 2. Germline lookup yields CDR1 MDHEN and CDR2 SYDVKM. CDR3 amino acids: CASSLGTASNQPQHF. DNA of the CDR3: TGTGCCAGCAGTTTAGGGACAGCCAGCAATCAGCCCCAGCATTTT.

The rearrangement joins TRBV5-1 to TRBJ2-7; possible D gene TRBD2, 6 bases. Trimming removed 0 bases at V and 0 bases at J, with 10 bases between. The germline V gene has CDR1 SGHRS and CDR2 YFSETQ. The CDR3 sequence is 15 residues long. CDR3 coding DNA: TGCGCCAGCAGCTTGGCCGGGGGACCCTCCTACGAGCAGTACTTC. Protein product: CASSLAGGPSYEQYF.